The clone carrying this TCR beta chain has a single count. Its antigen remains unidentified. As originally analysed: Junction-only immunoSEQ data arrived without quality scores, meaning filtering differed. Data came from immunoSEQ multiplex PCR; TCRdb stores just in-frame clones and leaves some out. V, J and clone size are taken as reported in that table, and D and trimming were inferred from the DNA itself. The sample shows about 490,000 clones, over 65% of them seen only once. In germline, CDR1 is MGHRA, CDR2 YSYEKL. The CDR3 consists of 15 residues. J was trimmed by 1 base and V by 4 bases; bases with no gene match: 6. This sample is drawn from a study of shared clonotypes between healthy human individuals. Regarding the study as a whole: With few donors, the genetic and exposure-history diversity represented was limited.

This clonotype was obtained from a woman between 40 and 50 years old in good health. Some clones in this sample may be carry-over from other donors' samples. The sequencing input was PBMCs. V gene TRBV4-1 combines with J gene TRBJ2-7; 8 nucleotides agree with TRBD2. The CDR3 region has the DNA TGCGCCAGCAGCCCGGGGGGACTAGTGTCCTACGAGCAGTACTTC. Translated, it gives CASSPGGLVSYEQYF.